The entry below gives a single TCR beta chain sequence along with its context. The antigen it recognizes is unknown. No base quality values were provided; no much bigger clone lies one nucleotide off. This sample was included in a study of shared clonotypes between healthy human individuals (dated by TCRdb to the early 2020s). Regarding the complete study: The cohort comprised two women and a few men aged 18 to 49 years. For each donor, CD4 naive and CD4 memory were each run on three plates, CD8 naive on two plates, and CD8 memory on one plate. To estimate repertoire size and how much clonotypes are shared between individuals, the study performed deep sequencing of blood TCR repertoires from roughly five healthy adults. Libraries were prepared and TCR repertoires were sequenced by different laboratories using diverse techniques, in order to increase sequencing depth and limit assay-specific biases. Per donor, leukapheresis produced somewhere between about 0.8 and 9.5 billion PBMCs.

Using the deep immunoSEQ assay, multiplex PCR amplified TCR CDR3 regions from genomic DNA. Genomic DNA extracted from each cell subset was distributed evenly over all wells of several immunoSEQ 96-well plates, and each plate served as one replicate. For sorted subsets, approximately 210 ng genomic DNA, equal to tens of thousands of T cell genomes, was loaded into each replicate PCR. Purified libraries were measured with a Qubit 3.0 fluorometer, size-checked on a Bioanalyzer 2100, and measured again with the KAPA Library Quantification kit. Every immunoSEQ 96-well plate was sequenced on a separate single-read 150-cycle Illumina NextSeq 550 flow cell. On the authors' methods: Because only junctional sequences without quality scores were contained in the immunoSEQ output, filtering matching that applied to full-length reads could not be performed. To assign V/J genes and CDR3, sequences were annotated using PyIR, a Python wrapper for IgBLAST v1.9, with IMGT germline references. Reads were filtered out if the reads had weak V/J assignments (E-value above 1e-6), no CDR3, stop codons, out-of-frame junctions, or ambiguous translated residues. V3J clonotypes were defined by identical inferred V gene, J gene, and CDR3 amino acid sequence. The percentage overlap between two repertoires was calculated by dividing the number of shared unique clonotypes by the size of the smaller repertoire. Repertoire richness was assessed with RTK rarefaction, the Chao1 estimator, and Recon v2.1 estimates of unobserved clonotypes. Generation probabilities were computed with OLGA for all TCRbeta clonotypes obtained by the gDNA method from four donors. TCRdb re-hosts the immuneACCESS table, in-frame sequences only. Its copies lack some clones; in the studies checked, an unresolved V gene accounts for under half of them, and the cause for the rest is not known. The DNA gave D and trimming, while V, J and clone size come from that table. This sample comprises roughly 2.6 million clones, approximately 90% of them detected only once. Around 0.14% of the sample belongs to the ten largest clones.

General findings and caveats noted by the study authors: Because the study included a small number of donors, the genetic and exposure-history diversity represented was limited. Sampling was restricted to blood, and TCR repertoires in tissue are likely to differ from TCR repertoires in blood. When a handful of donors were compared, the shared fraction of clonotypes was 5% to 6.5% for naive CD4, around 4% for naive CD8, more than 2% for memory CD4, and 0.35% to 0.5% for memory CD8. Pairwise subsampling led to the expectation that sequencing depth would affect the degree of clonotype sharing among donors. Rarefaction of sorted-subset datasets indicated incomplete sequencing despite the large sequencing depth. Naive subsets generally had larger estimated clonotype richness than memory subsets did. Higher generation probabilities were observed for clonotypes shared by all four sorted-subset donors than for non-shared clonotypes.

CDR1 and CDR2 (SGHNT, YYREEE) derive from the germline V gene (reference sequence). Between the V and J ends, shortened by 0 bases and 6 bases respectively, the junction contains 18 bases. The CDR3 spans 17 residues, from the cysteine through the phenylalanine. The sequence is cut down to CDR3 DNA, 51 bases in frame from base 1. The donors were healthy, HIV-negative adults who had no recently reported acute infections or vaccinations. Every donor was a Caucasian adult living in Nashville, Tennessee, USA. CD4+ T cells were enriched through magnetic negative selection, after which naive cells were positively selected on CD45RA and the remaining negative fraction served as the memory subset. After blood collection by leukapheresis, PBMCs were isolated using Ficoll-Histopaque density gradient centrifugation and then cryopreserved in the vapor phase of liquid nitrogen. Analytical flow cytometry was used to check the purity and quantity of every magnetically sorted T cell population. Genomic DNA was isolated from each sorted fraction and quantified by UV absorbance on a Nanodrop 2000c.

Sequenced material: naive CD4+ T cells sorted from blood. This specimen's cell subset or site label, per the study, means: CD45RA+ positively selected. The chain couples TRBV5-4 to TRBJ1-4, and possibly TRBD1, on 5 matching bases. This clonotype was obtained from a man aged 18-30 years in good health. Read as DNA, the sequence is TGTGCCAGCAGCTTGGGGCCCCGACACCAAGGGGATGAAAAACTGTTTTTT. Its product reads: CASSLGPRHQGDEKLFF.